This TCR beta chain derives from a study of cytomegalovirus exposure and HLA in healthy donors. Study results and caveats: It emerged from a later analysis that several of the most significant clusters appeared to be linked to common viral pathogens. Most of the TCR beta V segments (in an earlier analysis) were productive either about 87% or about 30% of the time.

Primers: 60 Vbeta forward and 13 Jbeta reverse. Using immunoSEQ multiplex PCR, the repertoire was profiled, and TCRdb retains in-frame clones only, with some absent. The profile shows roughly 120,000 clones, roughly 80% of them singletons. This cohort consisted of healthy bone marrow donors. This clone came up a few times. Its specificity is not known. CDR3 length equals 18 residues. Germline values: CDR1 LGHNA, CDR2 YSLEER. V shed 3 bases and J 9 bases; nucleotides not matched to a gene: 17. The sequence was obtained from a male donor in good health and CMV-seropositive. The specimen was PBMCs. The chain employs TRBV4-3 and TRBJ2-1; TRBD2 agrees at 10 bases. Here the CDR3 DNA reads TGCGCCAGCAGCCAGGATGCCCCAGGACTAGCGGTACTAAGTGAGCAGTTCTTC. As protein: CASSQDAPGLAVLSEQFF.